A selection of T cell receptor beta chains follows, all from one sample in a study of T cell responses to AZD1222 COVID-19 vaccine. Generated by immunoSEQ multiplex PCR, the TCRdb table keeps only in-frame clones and is missing some. Here the sample spans 150,000 or so clones, approximately 94% being singletons. The sequencing here drew on peripheral blood, taken 28 days after the second AZD1222 dose. All receptors come from an adult who received the AZD1222 COVID-19 vaccine. Each CDR3 is given with its conserved first and last residue. The order of the fields is J gene, D gene, V gene, clone size, CDR3 protein, CDR3 DNA. The D gene is left open where the match is weak. A row's size may be missing; if present it is once, few, many or a size class.

j_gene: TRBJ1-2; d_gene: TRBD1; v_gene: TRBV7-2; abundance: -; CDR3aa: CASSRDRANYGYTF; CDR3nt: TGTGCCAGCAGCCGGGACAGGGCTAACTATGGCTACACCTTC
j_gene: TRBJ2-1; d_gene: TRBD2; v_gene: TRBV13; abundance: -; CDR3aa: CASSLGLAVGNEQFF; CDR3nt: TGTGCCAGCAGCTTAGGACTAGCGGTAGGAAATGAGCAGTTCTTC
j_gene: TRBJ2-5; d_gene: TRBD2; v_gene: TRBV11-2; abundance: -; CDR3aa: CASRREVETQYF; CDR3nt: TGTGCCAGCAGGCGGGAGGTGGAGACCCAGTACTTC
j_gene: TRBJ1-3; d_gene: -; v_gene: TRBV7-8; abundance: few; CDR3aa: CASSPRMWDTGGGTIYF; CDR3nt: TGTGCCAGCAGCCCACGAATGTGGGACACGGGAGGGGGCACCATATATTTT
j_gene: TRBJ1-2; d_gene: -; v_gene: TRBV6-1; abundance: -; CDR3aa: CASSEAGVGSLSRTF; CDR3nt: TGTGCCAGCAGTGAAGCGGGGGTGGGGAGCCTCTCGCGTACCTTC
j_gene: TRBJ1-1; d_gene: -; v_gene: TRBV19; abundance: -; CDR3aa: CASSIGRQNTEAFF; CDR3nt: TGTGCCAGTAGTATCGGGCGTCAAAACACTGAAGCTTTCTTT
j_gene: TRBJ1-4; d_gene: TRBD1; v_gene: TRBV6-5; abundance: -; CDR3aa: CASSYSTGGNEKLFF; CDR3nt: TGTGCCAGCAGTTATTCGACAGGGGGGAATGAAAAACTGTTTTTT
j_gene: TRBJ1-5; d_gene: -; v_gene: TRBV2; abundance: -; CDR3aa: CASSGRFNQPQHF; CDR3nt: TGTGCCAGCAGTGGACGGTTCAATCAGCCCCAGCATTTT
j_gene: TRBJ1-1; d_gene: TRBD1; v_gene: TRBV27; abundance: once; CDR3aa: CASSREQGWNTEAFF; CDR3nt: TGTGCCAGCAGTCGGGAACAGGGGTGGAACACTGAAGCTTTCTTT
j_gene: TRBJ2-1; d_gene: TRBD1; v_gene: TRBV7-8; abundance: -; CDR3aa: CASSADRDYNEQFF; CDR3nt: TGTGCCAGCAGCGCCGACAGGGACTACAATGAGCAGTTCTTC
j_gene: TRBJ2-1; d_gene: -; v_gene: TRBV29-1; abundance: -; CDR3aa: CSIARLGLYYNEQFF; CDR3nt: TGCAGCATTGCACGACTGGGGCTCTACTACAATGAGCAGTTCTTC
j_gene: TRBJ2-2; d_gene: TRBD2; v_gene: TRBV4-2; abundance: -; CDR3aa: CASSRGTSGDLNTGELFF; CDR3nt: TGTGCCAGCAGCCGCGGGACTAGCGGGGATTTGAACACCGGGGAGCTGTTTTTT
j_gene: TRBJ2-4; d_gene: TRBD2; v_gene: TRBV5-8; abundance: -; CDR3aa: CASSFGTSEKNIQYF; CDR3nt: TGTGCCAGCAGCTTTGGGACTAGCGAGAAAAACATTCAGTACTTC
j_gene: TRBJ1-2; d_gene: -; v_gene: TRBV24-1; abundance: -; CDR3aa: CATSDKQGETAGYTF; CDR3nt: TGTGCCACCAGTGACAAACAGGGAGAGACTGCTGGCTACACCTTC
j_gene: TRBJ1-1; d_gene: TRBD1; v_gene: TRBV7-9; abundance: -; CDR3aa: CASSGDRGNTEAFF; CDR3nt: TGTGCCAGCAGCGGAGACAGGGGGAACACTGAAGCTTTCTTT
j_gene: TRBJ2-1; d_gene: TRBD2; v_gene: TRBV18; abundance: -; CDR3aa: CASSPGIAGNSYNEQFF; CDR3nt: TGTGCCAGCTCACCAGGGATAGCGGGAAACTCCTACAATGAGCAGTTCTTC
j_gene: TRBJ2-7; d_gene: TRBD2; v_gene: TRBV7-2; abundance: -; CDR3aa: CASSLGLAGPNEQYF; CDR3nt: TGTGCCAGCAGCCTGGGACTAGCGGGACCCAACGAGCAGTACTTC
j_gene: TRBJ2-3; d_gene: TRBD1; v_gene: TRBV9; abundance: -; CDR3aa: CASSGTGSIDTQYF; CDR3nt: TGTGCCAGCAGCGGGACAGGATCTATTGATACGCAGTATTTT
j_gene: TRBJ2-2; d_gene: TRBD2; v_gene: TRBV24-1; abundance: -; CDR3aa: CATRGLAGPELFF; CDR3nt: TGTGCCACCAGAGGACTAGCGGGCCCGGAGCTGTTTTTT
j_gene: TRBJ2-1; d_gene: -; v_gene: TRBV11-2; abundance: -; CDR3aa: CASRSGNEQFF; CDR3nt: TGTGCCAGCAGGAGCGGGAATGAGCAGTTCTTC
j_gene: TRBJ1-1; d_gene: TRBD1; v_gene: TRBV27; abundance: -; CDR3aa: CASSLYTGGGTEAFF; CDR3nt: TGTGCCAGCAGTTTGTACACAGGGGGGGGCACTGAAGCTTTCTTT
j_gene: TRBJ1-6; d_gene: -; v_gene: TRBV5-1; abundance: -; CDR3aa: CASSLDGRADSPLHF; CDR3nt: TGCGCCAGCAGCTTGGATGGCAGAGCAGATTCACCCCTCCACTTT
j_gene: TRBJ1-2; d_gene: -; v_gene: TRBV19; abundance: -; CDR3aa: CASNHPVGGFVYGYTF; CDR3nt: TGTGCCAGTAACCATCCGGTAGGGGGATTTGTCTATGGCTACACCTTC
j_gene: TRBJ2-7; d_gene: TRBD2; v_gene: TRBV19; abundance: -; CDR3aa: CASSIGTSGRYEQYF; CDR3nt: TGTGCCAGTAGTATAGGCACTAGCGGGAGATACGAGCAGTACTTC
j_gene: TRBJ2-7; d_gene: -; v_gene: TRBV11-2; abundance: -; CDR3aa: CASSSGPPVSYEQYF; CDR3nt: TGTGCCAGCAGCTCTGGACCCCCCGTTTCCTACGAGCAGTACTTC
j_gene: TRBJ1-2; d_gene: -; v_gene: TRBV7-8; abundance: -; CDR3aa: CASSLTGGAYGYTF; CDR3nt: TGTGCCAGCAGCTTAACAGGCGGAGCCTATGGCTACACCTTC
j_gene: TRBJ2-7; d_gene: -; v_gene: TRBV2; abundance: -; CDR3aa: CASRLDGYEQYF; CDR3nt: TGTGCCAGCCGGCTTGACGGATACGAGCAGTACTTC
j_gene: TRBJ2-1; d_gene: -; v_gene: TRBV4-1; abundance: -; CDR3aa: CASSPYRGRTSYNEQFF; CDR3nt: TGCGCCAGCAGCCCTTACAGAGGGAGAACTTCCTACAATGAGCAGTTCTTC
j_gene: TRBJ2-3; d_gene: TRBD2; v_gene: TRBV4-2; abundance: few; CDR3aa: CASSHRAGADTQYF; CDR3nt: TGTGCCAGCAGCCATCGCGCGGGAGCAGATACGCAGTATTTT
j_gene: TRBJ1-2; d_gene: -; v_gene: TRBV2; abundance: -; CDR3aa: CASSVQVIYGYTF; CDR3nt: TGTGCCAGCAGTGTGCAGGTCATCTATGGCTACACCTTC
j_gene: TRBJ2-5; d_gene: TRBD1; v_gene: TRBV24-1; abundance: once; CDR3aa: CATSDRRGTGGVETQYF; CDR3nt: TGTGCCACCAGTGATCGCCGAGGTACAGGGGGCGTAGAGACCCAGTACTTC
j_gene: TRBJ1-2; d_gene: TRBD1; v_gene: TRBV5-6; abundance: -; CDR3aa: CASSLGDRVYGYTF; CDR3nt: TGTGCCAGCAGCCTGGGAGACAGGGTCTATGGCTACACCTTC
j_gene: TRBJ1-3; d_gene: -; v_gene: TRBV6-5; abundance: -; CDR3aa: CASSYRGSRNTIYF; CDR3nt: TGTGCCAGCAGTTACCGGGGGTCTAGAAACACCATATATTTT
j_gene: TRBJ1-5; d_gene: -; v_gene: TRBV7-9; abundance: -; CDR3aa: CASSPGASNQPQHF; CDR3nt: TGTGCCAGCAGCCCGGGGGCTAGCAATCAGCCCCAGCATTTT
j_gene: TRBJ1-1; d_gene: TRBD1; v_gene: TRBV14; abundance: -; CDR3aa: CASSQPTGVAFF; CDR3nt: TGTGCCAGCAGCCAACCCACAGGGGTCGCTTTCTTT
j_gene: TRBJ2-7; d_gene: -; v_gene: TRBV27; abundance: -; CDR3aa: CASSSTSWRPNEQYF; CDR3nt: TGTGCCAGCAGTTCCACGTCTTGGCGACCCAACGAGCAGTACTTC
j_gene: TRBJ1-1; d_gene: -; v_gene: TRBV5-5; abundance: -; CDR3aa: CASSLAVLNTEAFF; CDR3nt: TGTGCCAGCAGCTTGGCGGTCCTGAACACTGAAGCTTTCTTT
j_gene: TRBJ2-1; d_gene: -; v_gene: TRBV10-1; abundance: -; CDR3aa: CASSEGAVYEQFF; CDR3nt: TGCGCCAGCAGTGAGGGCGCTGTCTATGAGCAGTTCTTC
j_gene: TRBJ1-1; d_gene: TRBD1; v_gene: TRBV29-1; abundance: -; CDR3aa: CSGGQGFAEAFF; CDR3nt: TGCAGCGGCGGACAGGGGTTCGCTGAAGCTTTCTTT
j_gene: TRBJ1-5; d_gene: TRBD1; v_gene: TRBV5-8; abundance: -; CDR3aa: CASSMDAGGQPQHF; CDR3nt: TGTGCCAGCAGCATGGACGCAGGGGGTCAGCCCCAGCATTTT
j_gene: TRBJ1-2; d_gene: -; v_gene: TRBV6-2/TRBV6-3; abundance: -; CDR3aa: CASSYSTVSAGNGYTF; CDR3nt: TGTGCCAGCAGTTACTCGACCGTGTCGGCAGGGAATGGCTACACCTTC
j_gene: TRBJ2-2; d_gene: TRBD2; v_gene: TRBV18; abundance: -; CDR3aa: CASSTSGVSGTGELFF; CDR3nt: TGTGCCAGCTCGACTAGCGGGGTGTCGGGCACCGGGGAGCTGTTTTTT
j_gene: TRBJ2-1; d_gene: TRBD2; v_gene: TRBV30; abundance: -; CDR3aa: CAWSGGASGPKGSYNEQFF; CDR3nt: TGTGCCTGGAGCGGAGGTGCTAGCGGACCCAAGGGCTCCTACAATGAGCAGTTCTTC
j_gene: TRBJ2-1; d_gene: -; v_gene: TRBV5-1; abundance: -; CDR3aa: CASSFHGQGGGNEQFF; CDR3nt: TGCGCCAGCAGCTTTCACGGGCAGGGTGGTGGTAATGAGCAGTTCTTC
j_gene: TRBJ1-1; d_gene: -; v_gene: TRBV6-2/TRBV6-3; abundance: -; CDR3aa: CASSARLRVMNTEAFF; CDR3nt: TGTGCCAGCAGTGCCCGACTCAGGGTGATGAACACTGAAGCTTTCTTT
j_gene: TRBJ2-7; d_gene: -; v_gene: TRBV29-1; abundance: -; CDR3aa: CSVEEGAGGEQYF; CDR3nt: TGCAGCGTTGAAGAGGGCGCTGGAGGGGAGCAGTACTTC
j_gene: TRBJ2-1; d_gene: TRBD2; v_gene: TRBV11-2; abundance: once; CDR3aa: CASSFRSGGFDEQFF; CDR3nt: TGTGCCAGCAGCTTTAGGAGCGGGGGCTTTGATGAGCAGTTCTTC
j_gene: TRBJ1-2; d_gene: -; v_gene: TRBV6-5; abundance: -; CDR3aa: CASSPGPRPNGYTF; CDR3nt: TGTGCCAGCAGCCCAGGACCGAGGCCCAATGGCTACACCTTC
j_gene: TRBJ1-5; d_gene: -; v_gene: TRBV19; abundance: -; CDR3aa: CASHDRNNQPQHF; CDR3nt: TGTGCCAGTCACGACAGAAACAATCAGCCCCAGCATTTT
j_gene: TRBJ2-1; d_gene: TRBD2; v_gene: TRBV7-2; abundance: once; CDR3aa: CASSPSSGSWNEQFF; CDR3nt: TGTGCCAGCAGCCCGTCTAGCGGGAGCTGGAATGAGCAGTTCTTC
j_gene: TRBJ1-2; d_gene: -; v_gene: TRBV9; abundance: -; CDR3aa: CASTREGYGYTF; CDR3nt: TGTGCCAGCACCCGAGAGGGCTATGGCTACACCTTC
j_gene: TRBJ1-5; d_gene: TRBD1; v_gene: TRBV2; abundance: -; CDR3aa: CASSELGQGAIFSNQPQHF; CDR3nt: TGTGCCAGCAGTGAATTGGGACAGGGGGCTATCTTTAGCAATCAGCCCCAGCATTTT
j_gene: TRBJ2-7; d_gene: -; v_gene: TRBV11-1; abundance: -; CDR3aa: CASSLGTGGYEQYF; CDR3nt: TGTGCCAGCAGCTTAGGTACAGGCGGTTACGAGCAGTACTTC